What follows describes a single T cell receptor beta chain. V was clipped by 4 bases and J by 5 bases, with 14 bases between them. Per the germline V gene, CDR1 is SNHLY and CDR2 is FYNNEI. This CDR3 is built from 14 residues. This record comes from a study of blood T cell repertoires in COVID-19. In the study overall: There were acute and convalescent COVID-19 samples, and they came from the United States, Italy and Spain. PBMCs, B-cell-depleted T cells, or T cells were the source of the cDNA or gDNA that made up the material.

Per the authors' pipeline: Reference gene primer amplification yielded estimated nucleated cell counts. Produced via immunoSEQ multiplex PCR; TCRdb's table is partial and in-frame only. The DNA gave D and trimming, while V, J and clone size come from that table. The table has a few hundred thousand clones, around 80% seen once; the top ten hold less than 3.5%. Sequenced material: peripheral blood. The receptor comes from a woman aged 18-30 years with acute or convalescent COVID-19. This chain uses TRBV2 with TRBJ2-5, with D perhaps TRBD1 (6 bases). The DNA for the CDR3 is TGTGCCAGCAGTGGCCAAGGGGGTAGGGAGACCCAGTACTTC. Translating it yields CASSGQGGRETQYF.